This T cell receptor beta chain appears in the sequencing data of a study of a mutant IDH1 vaccine in newly diagnosed glioma. Study background: Of treated patients, around 62% were men and about 38% women, averaging about 40 years. Most had both radiotherapy and temozolomide beforehand; others had only one.

The CDR3 runs 15 residues. CDR1 WSHSY and CDR2 SAAADI come from the germline V gene. The V and J ends lost 6 bases and 4 bases, in that order; junction bases with no gene match: 12. With regard to this clone: The antigen is undetermined.

Study outcomes and limitations: Pseudoprogression appears to have had no connection to changes in top peripheral T cell clonotypes.

Described time point: week 5, during vaccination. Vaccinated patients received 300 ug of mutant IDH1 20-mer peptide per dose, with topical imiquimod. New WHO grade 3 or 4 IDH1-mutant, ATRX-lost astrocytomas were present in all donors. Clones were read by immunoSEQ multiplex PCR, and TCRdb kept only the in-frame ones, dropping some. The sample holds 32,000 or so clones, roughly 83% seen once. This chain links TRBV10-2 with TRBJ2-7; 7 bases align to TRBD1. The sample was PBMCs, taken from a glioma patient whose treatment included an IDH1 peptide vaccine. This receptor was obtained from a man aged 25-45 years with glioma. In nucleotides, the CDR3 is TGCGCCAGCAGCACCTCGACAGGGATAAATTACGAGCAGTACTTC. Translated: CASSTSTGINYEQYF.